The clone carrying this TCR beta chain was picked up a small number of times. The sample originates from a study of T-cell reconstitution after alpha-beta-depleted transplantation in children. It was with unique molecular identifiers that the TCRbeta library was prepared. TCRdb itself ran the PCR reads through MiXCR, one entry per CDR3 protein. The sample yields 780,000 or so distinct CDR3 sequences, roughly 16% seen once. The CDR3 has 14 amino acids. Germline-derived CDR1 and CDR2 are SNHLY and FYNNEI. Trimming at V came to 10 bases and at J to 6 bases, leaving 12 bases not matched to a gene. The chain joins TRBV2 to TRBJ2-7; 10 bases fit TRBD2. Sequenced here: PBMCs, mostly from graft donor cells, sampled 360 days after TCRalphabeta/CD19-depleted stem cell transplant. The origin of this receptor is a male patient aged 10-17 years who had a stem cell transplant for acute lymphoblastic leukemia, so the T cells may come from the graft donor. The DNA for the CDR3 is TGTGCCACCTCCACCGGGACTAGCGTCTCCGAGCAGTACTTC. This codes for CATSTGTSVSEQYF.